These T cell receptor beta chains were read from a single sample in a study of cytomegalovirus exposure and HLA in healthy donors. Clones were sequenced by immunoSEQ multiplex PCR, and TCRdb holds only the in-frame ones, with some missing. Among fewer than 250,000 clones listed, around 88% were seen once. The sequencing input was PBMCs. These receptors all stem from a woman aged 18-35 years in good health and CMV-seronegative. The CDR3 runs from the conserved cysteine through the conserved F or W. A D gene is named only where the DNA matches it firmly. A clone size is listed for some rows: how often the clone was seen (once, few, many), or a class if it is expanded.

>TRBJ2-5|few|TRBD2|TRBV5-1
CASSLPNTTGGTSGQETQYF
TGCGCCAGCAGCTTGCCGAATACTACCGGTGGGACTAGCGGCCAAGAGACCCAGTACTTC
>TRBJ2-2|once|TRBD1|TRBV7-9
CASSLRQGNGELFF
TGTGCCAGCTCCCTCCGACAGGGCAACGGGGAGCTGTTTTTT
>TRBJ1-4|.|.|TRBV9
CASSVGGESRKLFF
TGTGCCAGCAGCGTAGGGGGGGAGTCCCGAAAACTGTTTTTT
>TRBJ2-2|.|.|TRBV10-2
CASSVSRETGELFF
TGCGCCAGCAGTGTTTCTCGAGAAACCGGGGAGCTGTTTTTT
>TRBJ1-5|.|TRBD1|TRBV6-1
CASSPDRGDQPQHF
TGTGCCAGCAGCCCAGACAGGGGCGACCAGCCCCAGCATTTT
>TRBJ2-1|few|TRBD2|TRBV4-1
CASSQGTSGNNEQFF
TGCGCCAGCAGCCAAGGGACTAGCGGTAACAATGAGCAGTTCTTC
>TRBJ1-2|.|.|TRBV5-1
CASSPGTLSNYGYTF
TGCGCCAGCAGCCCCGGGACACTGAGTAACTATGGCTACACCTTC
>TRBJ2-1|few|TRBD1|TRBV19
CASSIRDSNEQFF
TGTGCCAGTAGTATAAGGGACAGCAATGAGCAGTTCTTC
>TRBJ1-6|.|.|TRBV18
CASSTSPGVRSPLHF
TGTGCCAGCTCAACTTCCCCAGGGGTCCGGTCACCCCTCCACTTT
>TRBJ2-1|.|TRBD2|TRBV27
CASSLLPLAGPYNEQFF
TGTGCCAGCAGTTTATTGCCTCTAGCGGGACCATACAATGAGCAGTTCTTC
>TRBJ2-2|few|TRBD2|TRBV10-1
CASSSGREETGELFF
TGCGCCAGCAGCAGCGGGAGGGAGGAGACCGGGGAGCTGTTTTTT
>TRBJ1-1|once|TRBD1|TRBV2
CAGRQGNTEAFF
TGTGCCGGCAGACAGGGGAACACTGAAGCTTTCTTT
>TRBJ1-5|.|.|TRBV25-1
CASSENRVDQPQHF
TGTGCCAGCAGTGAGAACAGGGTAGATCAGCCCCAGCATTTT
>TRBJ2-7|once|.|TRBV27
CASSPTPWSSYEQYF
TGTGCCAGCAGTCCCACTCCCTGGAGCTCCTACGAGCAGTACTTC
>TRBJ1-2|once|.|TRBV7-9
CASSLSGGWGYGYTF
TGTGCCAGCAGCTTATCGGGGGGATGGGGCTATGGCTACACCTTC
>TRBJ2-1|.|.|TRBV6-1
CASSEGRPAQFF
TGTGCCAGCAGTGAAGGGCGGCCCGCGCAGTTCTTC
>TRBJ2-1|.|.|TRBV7-6
CASSLDGYEQFF
TGTGCCAGCAGCTTAGACGGTTATGAGCAGTTCTTC
>TRBJ2-7|.|.|TRBV5-6
CASSLLQASYEQYF
TGTGCCAGCAGCTTATTACAGGCCTCCTACGAGCAGTACTTC
>TRBJ1-6|.|.|TRBV6-6
CASSWRGWSPLHF
TGTGCCAGCAGTTGGAGGGGTTGGTCACCCCTCCACTTT
>TRBJ2-7|.|.|TRBV5-1
CASSLGLAPYEQYF
TGCGCCAGCAGCTTAGGCCTAGCCCCATACGAGCAGTACTTC
>TRBJ1-5|.|TRBD1|TRBV15
CATSRGQGANQPQHF
TGTGCCACCAGCAGAGGACAGGGGGCAAATCAGCCCCAGCATTTT
>TRBJ2-3|.|.|TRBV7-6
CASSSGTANTQYF
TGTGCCAGCAGCTCCGGGACTGCTAATACGCAGTATTTT
>TRBJ1-3|.|TRBD1|TRBV7-9
CASSFRTGTGNTIYF
TGTGCCAGCAGCTTCCGGACAGGGACTGGAAACACCATATATTTT
>TRBJ2-3|.|TRBD2|TRBV14
CASSLLPPASGKLTDTQYF
TGTGCCAGCAGCCTCCTACCTCCTGCTAGCGGGAAGTTGACAGATACGCAGTATTTT
>TRBJ2-1|.|.|TRBV18
CASSTALALNNEQFF
TGTGCCAGCTCAACAGCCCTAGCGCTGAACAATGAGCAGTTCTTC
>TRBJ1-1|.|.|TRBV19
CASSEQGPNTEAFF
TGTGCCAGTAGTGAACAGGGACCAAACACTGAAGCTTTCTTT
>TRBJ2-1|few|TRBD2|TRBV6-1
CASSEVAGGYNEQFF
TGTGCCAGCAGTGAAGTAGCGGGAGGGTACAATGAGCAGTTCTTC
>TRBJ1-1|few|.|TRBV4-1
CASSRDSLGMNTEAFF
TGCGCCAGCAGTCGGGACTCCCTCGGGATGAACACTGAAGCTTTCTTT
>TRBJ1-3|.|TRBD1|TRBV18
CASSLRDRGTGATIYF
TGTGCCAGCTCACTACGGGACAGGGGAACAGGGGCCACCATATATTTT
>TRBJ2-1|.|.|TRBV5-1
CASSPPGNEQFF
TGCGCCAGCAGTCCGCCCGGTAATGAGCAGTTCTTC
>TRBJ2-7|once|.|TRBV25-1
CASSTLWGEEEQYF
TGTGCCAGCAGTACATTGTGGGGGGAAGAGGAGCAGTACTTC
>TRBJ1-2|few|.|TRBV30
CAWRRRSVPYTF
TGTGCCTGGAGGCGGCGGTCGGTCCCCTACACCTTC
>TRBJ2-1|.|TRBD2|TRBV4-1
CASSQPREGNNEQFF
TGCGCCAGCAGCCAACCCAGGGAGGGAAACAATGAGCAGTTCTTC